This entry describes one T cell receptor beta chain. Its antigen is still unknown. Authors' data handling: The detection floor for productive clonotype frequency was 2.59 x 10-5. Assay: immunoSEQ multiplex PCR; the TCRdb copy retains only in-frame clones and omits some. V, J and clone size are those of that table, while D and trimming were read from the DNA. The data hold approximately 31,000 clones, with approximately 74% observed a single time. This sample stems from a study of STAT5B mutations in CD4+ large granular lymphocyte leukemia. Overall study findings and caveats: Top patient clones used TRBV06 genes more often: 8/27 versus 2/35 in controls.

V was clipped by 3 bases and J by 1 base, with 10 bases between them. Germline V gives CDR1 SGHRS, CDR2 YFSETQ. CDR3 length: 14 residues. The source of this sequence is a human donor in good health. This chain connects TRBV5-1 to TRBJ1-1; D is unresolved. Input material: CD4+ T cells from blood buffy coats. The CDR3 coding sequence is TGCGCCAGCAGCTGGGAAGTAGGGAACACTGAAGCTTTCTTT. Its protein product is CASSWEVGNTEAFF.